The 6 T cell receptor beta chains reported below all come from one sample, sequenced in a study. TCRdb independently ran MiXCR on the 5' RACE reads; one entry per CDR3 protein. The repertoire consists of about 40,000 distinct CDR3 sequences, with approximately 17% occurring once and the leading ten covering approximately 2.9%. The sequenced sample consisted of naive CD4+ T cells sorted from a lymph node. Noted subset: naive CD4+ T cells, CD4+CD45RA+CD25-. The receptor source for this set is a female donor with breast cancer.

A few counts support this clonotype. This CDR3 is CAISESGTGSSYEQYF. Here the CDR3 DNA reads TGTGCCATCAGTGAGTCGGGGACTGGGAGCTCCTACGAGCAGTACTTC. The chain couples TRBV10-3 to TRBJ2-7, with D possibly matching TRBD2 (6 bases). The CDR3 consists of 16 residues. The germline V and J ends were trimmed by 0 bases and 0 bases, with 12 bases remaining between them. Germline assignment: CDR1 ENHRY and CDR2 SYGVKD.

There are many counts of this clonotype. This chain joins TRBV7-6 and TRBJ2-1, with D hard to call. This CDR3 spans 14 amino acids. V gave up 1 base and J gave up 5 bases, with 9 bases separating them. The V gene's germline CDR1 is SGHVS and CDR2 FNYEAQ. CDR3 nucleotides: TGTGCCAGCAGCTTAGGGGAAGGAGACAATGAGCAGTTCTTC. It yields the protein CASSLGEGDNEQFF.

The table lists this clonotype with a few counts. The chain combines TRBV5-5 with TRBJ1-4; TRBD1 aligns across 7 bases. The CDR3 sequence is 14 residues long. CDR1 and CDR2 from the germline V gene are SGHKS and YYEKEE (reference sequence). The V segment lost 1 base and the J segment 8 bases; nucleotides outside the gene matches: 5. DNA of the CDR3: TGTGCCAGCAGCTTGAACAGGGGAGGCGAAAAACTGTTTTTT. It translates to CASSLNRGGEKLFF.

Many counts were recorded for this clonotype. The chain has TRBV9 and TRBJ2-6; D uncertain. Germline lookup yields CDR1 SGDLS and CDR2 YYNGEE. The CDR3 spans 17 residues. The ends were cut back, 3 bases at V and 0 bases at J, with 13 bases in the middle. CDR3 in amino acids: CASSGDLGSSGANVLTF. CDR3 DNA sequence: TGTGCCAGCAGCGGGGATTTGGGCAGCTCTGGGGCCAACGTCCTGACTTTC. Together with reference TRBV9 and TRBJ2-6, the CDR3 gives the full variable domain: DSGVTQTPKHLITATGQRVTLRCSPRSGDLSVYWYQQSLDQGLQFLIQYYNGEERAKGNILERFSAQQFPDLHSELNLSSLELGDSALYFCASSGDLGSSGANVLTFGAGSRLTVL.

This clonotype was seen once. The V gene is TRBV12-3 or TRBV12-4, the J gene TRBJ2-2; tentative D call: TRBD2 (6 bases). V lost 6 bases and J 6 bases, leaving 14 bases between the germline ends. The CDR3 has 14 residues. The CDR3 DNA reads TGTGCCAGCAGGCGGGGCAGGGCGTCCGGGGAGCTGTTTTTT. Its translation: CASRRGRASGELFF.

J is TRBJ2-7 and V is TRBV6-2 or TRBV6-3, with a weak D call TRBD2 (6 bases). This CDR3 contains 13 residues. V was clipped by 0 bases and J by 8 bases, with 11 bases between them. Germline values: CDR1 MNHEY, CDR2 SVGEGT. The CDR3 coding sequence is TGTGCCAGCAGTTACTCGCGGGACTCCCAGCAGTACTTC. It codes for CASSYSRDSQQYF.